Listed below are T cell receptor beta chains from one sample, sequenced in a study of blood T cell dynamics during melanoma immunotherapy. Profiling relied on immunoSEQ multiplex PCR, and the TCRdb table lists in-frame clones only, not all of them. Of around 540 clones in the sample, over 70% were seen once. This specimen was blood, taken from a patient treated with checkpoint blockade. These receptor sequences come from a human donor with melanoma. Some clones in this sample may be carry-over from other donors' samples. CDR3s include the opening cysteine and the closing phenylalanine or tryptophan. The order of the fields is CDR3 DNA, CDR3 protein, J gene, D gene, V gene, clone size. The D gene is left open where the match is weak. Clone size, where shown, is once, few, many, or a class for clones that have expanded.

CDR3nt: TGCGCCAGCAGCCAGGCGGGGCAGGGAAATGAAGAGCAGTACTTC
CDR3aa: CASSQAGQGNEEQYF
j_gene: TRBJ2-7
d_gene: .
v_gene: TRBV5-4
abundance: .

CDR3nt: TGCGCCAGCAGCTTGGCCACGGGCAACTCTGGAGACACCATATATTTT
CDR3aa: CASSLATGNSGDTIYF
j_gene: TRBJ1-3
d_gene: .
v_gene: TRBV5-1
abundance: .

CDR3nt: TGTGCCAGCAGCCGAGACGTTGCCCGGGGAGAGACCCAGTACTTC
CDR3aa: CASSRDVARGETQYF
j_gene: TRBJ2-5
d_gene: .
v_gene: TRBV13
abundance: once

CDR3nt: TGTGCCAGCAGCCCAGGGGGCCCGGGCGAAAAACTGTTTTTT
CDR3aa: CASSPGGPGEKLFF
j_gene: TRBJ1-4
d_gene: TRBD1
v_gene: TRBV5-5
abundance: .

CDR3nt: TGTGCCAGCAGTGACCAGCGGGGGACCGTCAATGAGCAGTTCTTC
CDR3aa: CASSDQRGTVNEQFF
j_gene: TRBJ2-1
d_gene: TRBD2
v_gene: TRBV6-4
abundance: .

CDR3nt: TGTGCCATCCAGGACGGACCTAATGAAAAACTGTTTTTT
CDR3aa: CAIQDGPNEKLFF
j_gene: TRBJ1-4
d_gene: .
v_gene: TRBV2
abundance: .

CDR3nt: TGCGCCAGCAGCCAGGCGGGGCAGGGAAATGAAGAGCAGTACTTC
CDR3aa: CASSQAGQGNEEQYF
j_gene: TRBJ2-7
d_gene: .
v_gene: TRBV5-3
abundance: .

CDR3nt: TGTGCCAGCAGTTTACAGGCCGGGACCGGGGAAGAGACCCAGTACTTC
CDR3aa: CASSLQAGTGEETQYF
j_gene: TRBJ2-5
d_gene: .
v_gene: TRBV28
abundance: .

CDR3nt: TGTGCCAGCAGTCAGGGACAGATCTATGGCTACACCTTC
CDR3aa: CASSQGQIYGYTF
j_gene: TRBJ1-2
d_gene: TRBD1
v_gene: TRBV6-5
abundance: .

CDR3nt: TGTGCCAGCAGCTGGGACAGGGCTTTGAATTCACCCCTCCACTTT
CDR3aa: CASSWDRALNSPLHF
j_gene: TRBJ1-6
d_gene: TRBD1
v_gene: TRBV5-6
abundance: hyperexpanded

CDR3nt: TGTGCCAGCAGTCCAACAAGGGCTAATTCACCCCTCCACTTT
CDR3aa: CASSPTRANSPLHF
j_gene: TRBJ1-6
d_gene: .
v_gene: TRBV27
abundance: .

CDR3nt: TGCAGTGCTAGAGACGGTGGTGGCTACACCTTC
CDR3aa: CSARDGGGYTF
j_gene: TRBJ1-2
d_gene: .
v_gene: TRBV20-1
abundance: .

CDR3nt: TGTGCCAGCAGTTCACCACCGGGCCGAGAGCAGTTCTTC
CDR3aa: CASSSPPGREQFF
j_gene: TRBJ2-1
d_gene: .
v_gene: TRBV28
abundance: .

CDR3nt: TGTGCCATCAGTGAGTGCGACAAGAGGGGACACCGGGGAGCTGTTTTT
CDR3aa: CAISECDKRGHRGAVF
j_gene: TRBJ2-2
d_gene: .
v_gene: TRBV10-3
abundance: .

CDR3nt: TGTGCCAGCAGCCCCCCCTTAGGGCGGGGCGGGTACACTGAAGCTTTCTTT
CDR3aa: CASSPPLGRGGYTEAFF
j_gene: TRBJ1-1
d_gene: .
v_gene: TRBV9
abundance: once

CDR3nt: TGTGCCAGCAGTGAGTGGGACTCCGTCGACGAGCAGTACTTC
CDR3aa: CASSEWDSVDEQYF
j_gene: TRBJ2-7
d_gene: .
v_gene: TRBV2
abundance: .

CDR3nt: TGCAGCGTTGTAATTCCAGGGAGGGACTATGGCTACACCTTC
CDR3aa: CSVVIPGRDYGYTF
j_gene: TRBJ1-2
d_gene: .
v_gene: TRBV29-1
abundance: .

CDR3nt: TGTGCCAGCAGCTTGGGGTTCTCCTACAATGAGCAGTTCTTC
CDR3aa: CASSLGFSYNEQFF
j_gene: TRBJ2-1
d_gene: .
v_gene: TRBV7-2
abundance: .

CDR3nt: TGTGCCAGCAGGGACAGGGGAGCTTTCTTT
CDR3aa: CASRDRGAFF
j_gene: TRBJ1-1
d_gene: TRBD1
v_gene: TRBV6-1
abundance: .

CDR3nt: TGTGCCAGCAGCATAACGGGGCCCCGGACCGGGGAGCTGTTTTTT
CDR3aa: CASSITGPRTGELFF
j_gene: TRBJ2-2
d_gene: .
v_gene: TRBV7-2
abundance: once

CDR3nt: TGTGCCAGCCGTACCGATAGCGGGGCCTTCTACGAGCAGTACTTC
CDR3aa: CASRTDSGAFYEQYF
j_gene: TRBJ2-7
d_gene: TRBD2
v_gene: TRBV6-5
abundance: .

CDR3nt: TGCGCCAGCAGCCAGGCGGGGCAGGGAAATGAAGAGCAGTACTTC
CDR3aa: CASSQAGQGNEEQYF
j_gene: TRBJ2-7
d_gene: .
v_gene: TRBV7-1
abundance: .

CDR3nt: TGTGCCAGCAGTCCCGGAGGGTTTAGCGGGGTCCAAGAGACCCAGTACTTC
CDR3aa: CASSPGGFSGVQETQYF
j_gene: TRBJ2-5
d_gene: TRBD2
v_gene: TRBV7-6
abundance: .

CDR3nt: TGTGCCAGCAGCTTACGGGGAGACCCCACAGATACGCAGTATTTT
CDR3aa: CASSLRGDPTDTQYF
j_gene: TRBJ2-3
d_gene: .
v_gene: TRBV7-3
abundance: .

CDR3nt: TGCGCCAGCAGCCCCGACAGGGGGGATCAGCCCCAGCATTTT
CDR3aa: CASSPDRGDQPQHF
j_gene: TRBJ1-5
d_gene: TRBD1
v_gene: TRBV5-1
abundance: .

CDR3nt: TGTGCCAGCAGTGACCCACAGGGTACCTCCTACGAGCAGTACTTC
CDR3aa: CASSDPQGTSYEQYF
j_gene: TRBJ2-7
d_gene: .
v_gene: TRBV2
abundance: .

CDR3nt: TGCGCCAGCAGCTTGGGTCGGGATTATTCCTACAATGAGCAGTTCTTC
CDR3aa: CASSLGRDYSYNEQFF
j_gene: TRBJ2-1
d_gene: .
v_gene: TRBV5-1
abundance: .